This entry is about one T cell receptor (beta chain). The assay was run at deep level. Only in-frame clones appear in the TCRdb table, and some are missing; sequencing was by immunoSEQ multiplex PCR. The table includes some 600,000 clones, roughly 95% detected once. This specimen comes from a study of shared clonotypes between healthy human individuals. Germline V lookup: CDR1 SGDLS, CDR2 YYNGEE. J gave up 5 bases and V 0 bases, and 4 bases lay outside the gene matches. The CDR3 spans 17 residues. CD45RO-negative cells were positively selected for CCR7, leaving out terminally differentiated effector memory CD45RA+ cells. Adults of Caucasian background living in Nashville, Tennessee made up all donors.

The TCR was taken from a woman aged 25 to 39 in good health. Sequenced input: naive CD8+ T cells sorted from blood. The chain couples TRBV9 to TRBJ2-1; 14 bases are shared with TRBD2. The CDR3 DNA reads as TGTGCCAGCAGCGTAGACTGGACTAGCGGGAGGAACAATGAGCAGTTCTTC. Its protein product is CASSVDWTSGRNNEQFF. The variable domain in full, with the rest retrieved from reference TRBV9 and TRBJ2-1, is DSGVTQTPKHLITATGQRVTLRCSPRSGDLSVYWYQQSLDQGLQFLIQYYNGEERAKGNILERFSAQQFPDLHSELNLSSLELGDSALYFCASSVDWTSGRNNEQFFGPGTRLTVL.